This passage covers 4 T cell receptor beta chains from one sample sequenced in a study of monozygotic twins with inflammatory bowel disease. Following a re-call of the 5' RACE reads, TCRdb has one entry per CDR3 protein and lacks DNA. This sample's clone table lists about 450,000 distinct CDR3 sequences. Sequenced sample: blood. The receptor source for this set is a human donor with ulcerative colitis or Crohn's disease, or a healthy co-twin of an affected twin (not recorded which).

The chain employs TRBV6-2 or TRBV6-3 and TRBJ2-5; TCRdb's D call, TRBD2, is unchecked because there is no DNA. This CDR3 region has 14 residues. Germline assignment: CDR1 MNHEY and CDR2 SVGEGT. The CDR3 sequence: CASSYMREYETQYF.

The chain has TRBV12-3 or TRBV12-4 and TRBJ1-4; TCRdb calls TRBD1, which cannot be checked without DNA. The CDR3 loop spans 12 amino acids. The CDR3 region is CASSDTGMKLFF.

The rearrangement uses TRBV12-3 or TRBV12-4 and TRBJ2-5; the TCRdb D gene call, TRBD1, has no DNA to confirm it. The CDR3 extends over 12 amino acids. CDR3 amino acids: CASRRQGIPQYF.

The J gene is TRBJ2-7, the V gene TRBV6-1; TCRdb's assignment of TRBD1 cannot be checked, as there is no DNA. The CDR3 has 14 residues. CDR1 and CDR2 (germline): MNHNS, SASEGT. CDR3 protein: CASTPGTPVNEQYF.